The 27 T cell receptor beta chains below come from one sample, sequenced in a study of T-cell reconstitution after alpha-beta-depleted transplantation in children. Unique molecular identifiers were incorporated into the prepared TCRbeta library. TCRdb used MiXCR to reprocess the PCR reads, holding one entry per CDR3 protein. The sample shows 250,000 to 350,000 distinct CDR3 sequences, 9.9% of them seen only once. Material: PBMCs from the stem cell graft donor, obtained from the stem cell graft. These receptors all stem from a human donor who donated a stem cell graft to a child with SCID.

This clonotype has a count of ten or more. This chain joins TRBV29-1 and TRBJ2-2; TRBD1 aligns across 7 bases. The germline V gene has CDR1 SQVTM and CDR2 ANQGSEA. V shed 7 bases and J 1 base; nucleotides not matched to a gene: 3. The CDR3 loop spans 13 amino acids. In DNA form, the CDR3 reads TGCAGCGCGGGACAGATGAACACCGGGGAGCTGTTTTTT. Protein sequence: CSAGQMNTGELFF.

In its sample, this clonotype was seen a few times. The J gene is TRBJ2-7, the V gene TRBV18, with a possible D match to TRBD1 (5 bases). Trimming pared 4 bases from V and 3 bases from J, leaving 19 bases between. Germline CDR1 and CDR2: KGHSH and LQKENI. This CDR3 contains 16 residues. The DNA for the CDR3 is TGTGCCAGCTCACTCAGTTGGGCAGGGCTAGGCTACGAGCAGTACTTC. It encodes CASSLSWAGLGYEQYF.

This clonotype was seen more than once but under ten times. CDR3 DNA: TGCGCCAGCAGCTTCGAGGGTGGTTCCTACAATGAGCAGTTCTTC. Encoded protein: CASSFEGGSYNEQFF. V is TRBV5-1 and J is TRBJ2-1; a weak D match, TRBD2 (5 bases). The length of the CDR3 is 15 residues. Trimming took 2 bases from V and 1 from J, leaving 10 bases between them. CDR1 is SGHRS, CDR2 YFSETQ, per germline.

The CDR3 spells CASSLTTSHYEQYF. The CDR3 nucleotides are TGTGCCAGCAGTTTAACAACTTCCCACTACGAGCAGTACTTC. The chain has TRBV12-3 or TRBV12-4 and TRBJ2-7, with D hard to call. Trimming removed 2 bases from V and 3 bases from J, with 11 bases in between. The CDR3 covers 14 residues.

Here the CDR3 reads CASRPDRHPQETQYF. The CDR3 DNA reads TGTGCCAGCAGACCGGACAGGCACCCCCAAGAGACCCAGTACTTC. The chain employs TRBV5-6 and TRBJ2-5; 7 bases map to TRBD1. Germline CDR1 SGHDT, CDR2 YYEEEE. The CDR3 length is 15 residues. After removal of 5 bases from V and 1 base from J, the junction contained 8 bases not matched to a gene. Together with reference TRBV5-6 and TRBJ2-5, the CDR3 gives the full variable domain: DAGVTQSPTHLIKTRGQQVTLRCSPKSGHDTVSWYQQALGQGPQFIFQYYEEEERQRGNFPDRFSGHQFPNYSSELNVNALLLGDSALYLCASRPDRHPQETQYFGPGTRLLVL.

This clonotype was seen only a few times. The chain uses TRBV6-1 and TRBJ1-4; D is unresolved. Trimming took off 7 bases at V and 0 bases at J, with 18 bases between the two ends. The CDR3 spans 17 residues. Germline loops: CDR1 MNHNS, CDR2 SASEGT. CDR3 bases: TGTGCCAGCATAAGGGATTCGGGGAGAGCAACTAATGAAAAACTGTTTTTT. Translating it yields CASIRDSGRATNEKLFF.

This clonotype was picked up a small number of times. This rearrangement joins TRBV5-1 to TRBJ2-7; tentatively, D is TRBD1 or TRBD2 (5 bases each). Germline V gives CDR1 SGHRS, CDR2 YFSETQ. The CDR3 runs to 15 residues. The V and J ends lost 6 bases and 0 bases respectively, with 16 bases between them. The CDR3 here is CASTPEGLSSYEQYF. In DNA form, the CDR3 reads TGCGCCAGCACCCCTGAGGGGCTCAGCTCCTACGAGCAGTACTTC. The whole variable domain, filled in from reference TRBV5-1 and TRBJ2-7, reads KAGVTQTPRYLIKTRGQQVTLSCSPISGHRSVSWYQQTPGQGLQFLFEYFSETQRNKGNFPGRFSGRQFSNSRSEMNVSTLELGDSALYLCASTPEGLSSYEQYFGPGTRLTVT.

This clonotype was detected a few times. The CDR3 DNA follows: TGTGCCAGCAGCCCCCGAGATCAGGGGGAGCATACTGAAGCTTTCTTT. As protein: CASSPRDQGEHTEAFF. This chain connects TRBV7-8 to TRBJ1-1, with 7 bases matching TRBD1. Per germline, CDR1 SGHVS and CDR2 FQNEAQ. The V segment lost 5 bases and the J segment 5 bases; nucleotides outside the gene matches: 14. The length of the CDR3 is 16 residues.

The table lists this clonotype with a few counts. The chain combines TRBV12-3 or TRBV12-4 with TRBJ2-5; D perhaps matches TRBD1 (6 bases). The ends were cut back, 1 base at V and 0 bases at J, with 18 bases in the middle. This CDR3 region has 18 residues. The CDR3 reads CASSLVTGHGRDQETQYF. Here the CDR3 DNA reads TGTGCCAGCAGTTTAGTAACGGGACATGGCAGGGACCAAGAGACCCAGTACTTC.

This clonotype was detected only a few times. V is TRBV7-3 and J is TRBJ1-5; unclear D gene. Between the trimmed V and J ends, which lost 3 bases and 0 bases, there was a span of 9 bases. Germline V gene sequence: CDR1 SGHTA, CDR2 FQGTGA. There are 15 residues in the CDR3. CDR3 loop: CASSLWAGSNQPQHF. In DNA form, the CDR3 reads TGTGCCAGCAGCTTGTGGGCAGGTAGCAATCAGCCCCAGCATTTT.

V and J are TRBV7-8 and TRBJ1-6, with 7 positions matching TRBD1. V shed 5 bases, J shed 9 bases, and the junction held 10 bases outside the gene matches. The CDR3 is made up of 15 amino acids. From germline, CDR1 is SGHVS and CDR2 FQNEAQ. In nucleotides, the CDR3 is TGTGCCAGCAGCCTTCGGGGACAGATGCGTTCACCCCTCCACTTT. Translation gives CASSLRGQMRSPLHF.

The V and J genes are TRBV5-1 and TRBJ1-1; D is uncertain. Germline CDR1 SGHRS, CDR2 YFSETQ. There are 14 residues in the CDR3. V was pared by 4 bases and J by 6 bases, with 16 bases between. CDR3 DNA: TGCGCCAGCAGCCCCCCCTCGGTGTTCTCTGAAGCTTTCTTT. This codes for CASSPPSVFSEAFF.

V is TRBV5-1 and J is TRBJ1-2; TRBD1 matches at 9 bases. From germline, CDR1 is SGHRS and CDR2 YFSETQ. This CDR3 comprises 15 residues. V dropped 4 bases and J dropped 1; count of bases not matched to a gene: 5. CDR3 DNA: TGCGCCAGCAGCCCAGGGACAGGGATTAACTATGGCTACACCTTC. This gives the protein CASSPGTGINYGYTF.

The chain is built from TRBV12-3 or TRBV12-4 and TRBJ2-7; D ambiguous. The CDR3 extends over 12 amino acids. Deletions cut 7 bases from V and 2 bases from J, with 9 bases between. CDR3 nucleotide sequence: TGTGCCAGCAACCAGCGCACCTACGAGCAGTACTTC. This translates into CASNQRTYEQYF.

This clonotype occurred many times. CDR3 amino acids: CASSWGGLDTQYF. CDR3 nucleotides: TGCGCCAGCAGCTGGGGGGGCCTGGATACGCAGTATTTT. The V call is TRBV5-1, the J call TRBJ2-3, with D tentatively TRBD2 (7 bases). There are 13 residues in the CDR3. Germline assignment: CDR1 SGHRS and CDR2 YFSETQ. Trimming removed 3 bases from V and 6 bases from J, with 11 bases in between.

The CDR3 sequence is CASSLEQDFSEQYF. In DNA, the CDR3 is TGTGCCAGCAGTTTAGAACAGGACTTTAGCGAGCAGTACTTC. The genes are TRBV12-3 or TRBV12-4 and TRBJ2-7; D possibly uses TRBD1 or TRBD2 (5 bases each). This CDR3 spans 14 amino acids. V lost 1 base to trimming and J lost 6 bases, with 13 bases between them.

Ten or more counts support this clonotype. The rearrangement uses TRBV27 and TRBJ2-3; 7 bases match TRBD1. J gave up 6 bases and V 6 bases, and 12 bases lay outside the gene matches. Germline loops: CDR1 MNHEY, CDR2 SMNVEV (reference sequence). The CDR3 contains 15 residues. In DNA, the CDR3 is TGTGCCAGCAGGCTTATGACAGGGACGATGGATACGCAGTATTTT. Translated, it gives CASRLMTGTMDTQYF.

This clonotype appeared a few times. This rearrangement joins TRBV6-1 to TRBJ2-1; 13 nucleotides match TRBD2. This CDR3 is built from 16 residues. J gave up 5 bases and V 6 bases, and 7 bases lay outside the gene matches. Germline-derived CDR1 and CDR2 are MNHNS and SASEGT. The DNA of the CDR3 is TGTGCCAGCAGCGCCCCGGGACTAGCGGGGAACAATGAGCAGTTCTTC. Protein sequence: CASSAPGLAGNNEQFF.

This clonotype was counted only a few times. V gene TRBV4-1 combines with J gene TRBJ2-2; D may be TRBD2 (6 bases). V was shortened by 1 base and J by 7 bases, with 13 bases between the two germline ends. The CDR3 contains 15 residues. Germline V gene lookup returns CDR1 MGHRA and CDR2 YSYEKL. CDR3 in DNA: TGCGCCAGCAGCCAAGCGGCGGGGCGGGGCGGGGAGCTGTTTTTT. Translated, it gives CASSQAAGRGGELFF.

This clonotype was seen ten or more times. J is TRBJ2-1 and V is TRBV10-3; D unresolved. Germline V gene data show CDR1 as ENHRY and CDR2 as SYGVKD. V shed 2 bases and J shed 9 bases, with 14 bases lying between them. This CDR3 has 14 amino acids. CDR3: CAISEGLRMGEQFF. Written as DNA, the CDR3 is TGTGCCATCAGTGAGGGTCTGAGAATGGGTGAGCAGTTCTTC.

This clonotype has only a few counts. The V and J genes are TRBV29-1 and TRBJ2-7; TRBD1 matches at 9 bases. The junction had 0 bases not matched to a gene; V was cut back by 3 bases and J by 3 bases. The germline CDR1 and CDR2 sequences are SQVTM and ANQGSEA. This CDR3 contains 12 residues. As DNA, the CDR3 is TGCAGCGTTGAGGGACAGGGCTACGAGCAGTACTTC. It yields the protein CSVEGQGYEQYF.

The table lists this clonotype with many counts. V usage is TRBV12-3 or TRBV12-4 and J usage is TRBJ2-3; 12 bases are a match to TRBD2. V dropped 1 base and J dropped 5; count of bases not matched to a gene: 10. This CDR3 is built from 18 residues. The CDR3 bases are TGTGCCAGCAGTTTAGGCGGGCTAGCGGGGGGGCTGAAAGATACGCAGTATTTT. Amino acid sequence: CASSLGGLAGGLKDTQYF.

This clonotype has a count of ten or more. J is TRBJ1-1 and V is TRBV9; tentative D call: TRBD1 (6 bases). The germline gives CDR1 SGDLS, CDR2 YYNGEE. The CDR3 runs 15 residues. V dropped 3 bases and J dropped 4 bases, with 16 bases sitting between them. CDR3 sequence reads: CASSGGTPQTTEAFF. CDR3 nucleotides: TGTGCCAGCAGCGGCGGGACACCACAGACCACTGAAGCTTTCTTT. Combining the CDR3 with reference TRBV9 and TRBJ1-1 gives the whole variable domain DSGVTQTPKHLITATGQRVTLRCSPRSGDLSVYWYQQSLDQGLQFLIQYYNGEERAKGNILERFSAQQFPDLHSELNLSSLELGDSALYFCASSGGTPQTTEAFFGQGTRLTVV.

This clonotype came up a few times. CDR3 in DNA: TGTGCCAGCAGAATGGGAGCCTCTGGAAACACCATATATTTT. Translation: CASRMGASGNTIYF. The V gene is TRBV6-5, the J gene TRBJ1-3, with D unclear. V was pared by 6 bases and J by 0 bases, with 9 bases between. CDR3 length: 14 residues. The germline V gene encodes CDR1 MNHEY and CDR2 SVGAGI.

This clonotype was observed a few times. CDR3 in DNA: TGTGCCAAGAGCACCGTCACTGAAGCTTTCTTT. Encoded protein: CAKSTVTEAFF. The chain has TRBV7-3 and TRBJ1-1, with D hard to call. Germline V gene data show CDR1 as SGHTA and CDR2 as FQGTGA. The ends were cut back, 10 bases at V and 4 bases at J, with 10 bases in the middle. This CDR3 is built from 11 residues.

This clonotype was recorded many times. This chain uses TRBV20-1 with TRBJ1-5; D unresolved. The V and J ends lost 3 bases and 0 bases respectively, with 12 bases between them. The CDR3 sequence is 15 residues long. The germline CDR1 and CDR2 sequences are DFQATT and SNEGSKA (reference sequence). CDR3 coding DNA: TGCAGTGCTAGCATCAGCGATTATAGCAATCAGCCCCAGCATTTT. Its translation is CSASISDYSNQPQHF.

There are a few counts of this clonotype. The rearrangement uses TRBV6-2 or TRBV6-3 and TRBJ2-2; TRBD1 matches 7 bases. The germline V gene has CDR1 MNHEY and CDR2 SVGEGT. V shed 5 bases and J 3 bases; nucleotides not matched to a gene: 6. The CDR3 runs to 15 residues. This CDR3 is CASSLGQMDTGELFF. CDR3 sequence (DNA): TGTGCCAGCAGTCTGGGACAGATGGACACCGGGGAGCTGTTTTTT.